Sequencing of this TCR beta chain was carried out in a study of T-cell memory formation after mild COVID-19. Overall study: The study found TCR clusters largely donor specific.

General study findings and limits: Mainly in CM and EM were contracting CD4+ clones; CD8+ were in EMRA.

A note on this clonotype: Its antigen remains unknown.

From the 5' RACE reads, TCRdb called clonotypes with MiXCR, one entry per CDR3 protein. In the table there are 450,000 to 650,000 distinct CDR3 sequences, roughly 22% of which are singletons. Trimming stripped 3 bases from V and 2 bases from J, with 11 bases between. This CDR3 is 14 amino acids long. CDR1 is SGHDN, CDR2 FVKESK, per germline. This clonotype was obtained from an adult woman who had mild COVID-19 (a few samples of this study predate the infection). Cell type and time point are not known. Material for sequencing was PBMCs or a T cell subset sorted from them (not recorded which). This chain uses TRBV14 with TRBJ2-7; D assignment may be TRBD1 or TRBD2 (5 bases each). As DNA, the CDR3 is TGTGCCAGCAGCCAGGGACCCAGCCCCTACGAGCAGTACTTC. It codes for CASSQGPSPYEQYF.